This T cell receptor (beta chain) was profiled in a study of T-cell reconstitution after alpha-beta-depleted transplantation in children. For TCRbeta, the library was prepared with unique molecular identifiers. TCRdb passed the PCR reads through MiXCR, listing each CDR3 protein once. This sample carries over 400,000 distinct CDR3 sequences, around 13% of them seen once, and the ten largest clones take less than 6.5%. This clonotype came up once. Germline V gene sequence: CDR1 LGHNA, CDR2 YSLEER. V gave up 3 bases and J gave up 1 base, with 15 bases separating them. This CDR3 region has 16 residues. This TCR derives from a human donor who donated a stem cell graft to a child with combined immunodeficiency. The chain recombines TRBV4-3 with TRBJ1-1; TRBD1 might be the D (5 bases). Sequencing used PBMCs from the stem cell graft donor, obtained from the stem cell graft. The CDR3: CASSQGVERPNTEAFF. DNA for the CDR3: TGCGCCAGCAGCCAGGGGGTTGAGCGACCGAACACTGAAGCTTTCTTT.